These T cell receptor beta chains were read from a single sample in a study of shared T cell receptors in the human thymus. Sequencing used immunoSEQ multiplex PCR; TCRdb keeps in-frame clones, though not all of them. The sample lists hundreds of thousands of clones; 87% were seen once. The same sample was also studied in work on human thymus T cells.

Material for sequencing was thymocytes. These receptor sequences come from a boy under three years old with a congenital heart defect. CDR3s include the opening cysteine and the closing phenylalanine or tryptophan. A D gene is named only where the DNA matches it firmly. Rows may omit the clone size; those that give it use once, few, many or a size class.

cdr3_aa,cdr3_nt,v_call,d_call,j_call,clone_size
CASSLLRLTDTQYF,TGCGCCAGCAGCTTGTTGCGTCTAACAGATACGCAGTATTTT,TRBV5-1,NA,TRBJ2-3,NA
CASSSPLPGGLNIQYF,TGTGCCAGCAGCTCCCCCCTACCGGGAGGGTTAAACATTCAGTACTTC,TRBV7-2,TRBD2,TRBJ2-4,once
CASSYESGLAGYNEQFF,TGTGCCAGCAGTTACGAATCGGGACTAGCGGGATACAATGAGCAGTTCTTC,TRBV7-2,TRBD2,TRBJ2-1,NA
CASSPPDRGNEQYF,TGTGCCAGCAGTCCCCCAGACAGGGGGAACGAGCAGTACTTC,TRBV28,TRBD1,TRBJ2-7,NA
CASSLPRGQGASDREQYF,TGCGCCAGCAGCTTACCTAGGGGACAGGGGGCTTCGGACCGCGAGCAGTACTTC,TRBV5-1,TRBD1,TRBJ2-7,NA
CASSYSPSGTYEQYF,TGTGCCAGCAGTTACTCGCCCTCGGGAACCTACGAGCAGTACTTC,TRBV6-6,NA,TRBJ2-7,NA
CASSQVGLAGGPTSTDTQYF,TGCGCCAGCAGCCAAGTAGGTCTAGCGGGAGGACCGACTAGCACAGATACGCAGTATTTT,TRBV4-3,TRBD2,TRBJ2-3,NA
CASINSRTGTYTF,TGCGCCAGCATCAATTCAAGGACAGGAACCTACACCTTC,TRBV5-1,TRBD1,TRBJ1-2,NA
CASSFAGTGGNGYTF,TGTGCCAGCAGTTTCGCCGGGACAGGGGGGAATGGCTACACCTTC,TRBV28,TRBD1,TRBJ1-2,NA
CASSVASAGGNTEAFF,TGTGCCAGCAGCGTAGCTTCGGCCGGCGGGAACACTGAAGCTTTCTTT,TRBV9,NA,TRBJ1-1,NA
CASSAGGTGLHTQYF,TGTGCCAGCAGCGCGGGAGGGACAGGGTTGCATACGCAGTATTTT,TRBV9,NA,TRBJ2-3,NA
CSAGNRGRYYEQYF,TGCAGCGCCGGAAACAGGGGACGGTACTACGAGCAGTACTTC,TRBV29-1,TRBD1,TRBJ2-7,NA
CASSLYRIGRELFF,TGTGCCAGCAGTTTATACAGGATAGGTAGGGAGCTGTTTTTT,TRBV27,NA,TRBJ2-2,NA
CASSSSEHTGELFF,TGTGCCAGTTCGAGTAGCGAACACACCGGGGAGCTGTTTTTT,TRBV19,NA,TRBJ2-2,NA
CASSLAVEQYF,TGTGCCAGCAGCTTGGCAGTCGAGCAGTACTTC,TRBV5-6,NA,TRBJ2-7,NA
CASSYRRQDTDTQYF,TGTGCCAGCAGTTATCGCCGGCAGGACACAGATACGCAGTATTTT,TRBV28,NA,TRBJ2-3,NA
CASSLWGPPGVGSYEQYF,TGTGCCAGCAGTTTATGGGGCCCCCCAGGGGTCGGTAGCTACGAGCAGTACTTC,TRBV27,NA,TRBJ2-7,NA
CAWSGGRGRPDNYGYTF,TGTGCCTGGAGTGGGGGCAGGGGGCGACCGGATAACTATGGCTACACCTTC,TRBV30,TRBD1,TRBJ1-2,NA
CASSAVGTGHQPQHF,TGTGCCAGCAGCGCCGTGGGAACAGGGCATCAGCCCCAGCATTTT,TRBV5-5,NA,TRBJ1-5,few
CASSLIARDKRKNTEAFF,TGTGCCAGCAGCTTGATAGCCAGGGATAAGCGTAAGAACACTGAAGCTTTCTTT,TRBV5-4,NA,TRBJ1-1,NA
CASIIHTGRGYNEQFF,TGTGCCAGCATCATCCATACAGGGAGGGGATACAATGAGCAGTTCTTC,TRBV13,NA,TRBJ2-1,NA
CASSIQIQETQYF,TGTGCCAGCAGTATCCAGATTCAAGAGACCCAGTACTTC,TRBV25-1,NA,TRBJ2-5,NA
CASSYPDRKGGYTF,TGTGCCAGCAGTTACCCGGACAGGAAGGGAGGCTACACCTTC,TRBV6-6,TRBD1,TRBJ1-2,NA
CSARASDTQYF,TGCAGTGCCAGGGCCTCAGATACGCAGTATTTT,TRBV20-1,NA,TRBJ2-3,NA
CAARVRHQPQHF,TGTGCCGCCAGGGTTCGCCATCAGCCCCAGCATTTT,TRBV27,NA,TRBJ1-5,once
CASSLAGTRPTYEQYF,TGTGCCAGCAGCTTAGCCGGGACAAGGCCCACCTACGAGCAGTACTTC,TRBV11-1,NA,TRBJ2-7,NA
CASSIDGGARCQPQHF,TGTGCCAGTAGTATAGACGGGGGGGCGCGATGTCAGCCCCAGCATTTT,TRBV19,NA,TRBJ1-5,NA
CASSLQGLGVLYF,TGTGCCAGCAGCTTGCAGGGACTAGGGGTTTTGTATTTT,TRBV5-6,TRBD2,TRBJ2-3,few
CASSEKGGGVPQETQYF,TGTGCCAGCAGTGAAAAAGGGGGCGGGGTCCCCCAAGAGACCCAGTACTTC,TRBV6-1,NA,TRBJ2-5,NA
CASIWDSNSKATNTEAFF,TGTGCCAGTATTTGGGACTCAAATTCAAAGGCGACGAACACTGAAGCTTTCTTT,TRBV19,NA,TRBJ1-1,NA
CATSRRGQETQYF,TGTGCCACCAGCAGGAGGGGGCAAGAGACCCAGTACTTC,TRBV15,NA,TRBJ2-5,NA
CSAWGQGQETQYF,TGCAGCGCTTGGGGGCAGGGGCAAGAGACCCAGTACTTC,TRBV29-1,NA,TRBJ2-5,NA
CASSVVAGGTEAFF,TGTGCCAGCAGCGTAGTAGCAGGGGGCACTGAAGCTTTCTTT,TRBV9,TRBD1,TRBJ1-1,NA
CASSGTSGADTQYF,TGTGCCAGCAGCGGGACTAGCGGGGCAGATACGCAGTATTTT,TRBV6-4,TRBD2,TRBJ2-3,NA
CASSQELEQGQKDANTEAFF,TGCGCCAGCAGCCAAGAACTGGAACAGGGGCAAAAGGATGCGAACACTGAAGCTTTCTTT,TRBV4-3,TRBD1,TRBJ1-1,NA
CASSWERGPYNEQFF,TGTGCCAGCAGCTGGGAGCGGGGCCCATACAATGAGCAGTTCTTC,TRBV11-2,TRBD2,TRBJ2-1,NA
CASHDLPTGGNQPQHF,TGTGCCAGCCATGACCTACCGACAGGGGGAAATCAGCCCCAGCATTTT,TRBV2,TRBD1,TRBJ1-5,NA
CASSGLDRVDVYYGYTF,TGTGCCAGCAGTGGGTTGGACAGGGTAGATGTCTATTATGGCTACACCTTC,TRBV2,TRBD1,TRBJ1-2,NA
CASSSFTVDRATGELFF,TGTGCCAGCAGCTCATTCACGGTGGACAGGGCCACCGGGGAGCTGTTTTTT,TRBV11-3,TRBD1,TRBJ2-2,NA
CASSIAPGQKNIQYF,TGTGCCAGCAGCATTGCTCCGGGACAAAAAAACATTCAGTACTTC,TRBV9,NA,TRBJ2-4,NA
CASSHRGWTEAFF,TGTGCCAGCAGCCACAGGGGGTGGACTGAAGCTTTCTTT,TRBV14,TRBD1,TRBJ1-1,NA
CASSLDRARVQETQYF,TGTGCCAGCAGCTTAGACAGGGCGAGGGTCCAAGAGACCCAGTACTTC,TRBV7-9,NA,TRBJ2-5,NA
CASSSIGQPRNEQFF,TGTGCCAGCAGTTCCATAGGACAGCCAAGGAATGAGCAGTTCTTC,TRBV28,NA,TRBJ2-1,NA
CASTPGQGTEESYEQYF,TGTGCCAGCACTCCGGGACAGGGGACGGAGGAGTCCTACGAGCAGTACTTC,TRBV14,TRBD1,TRBJ2-7,NA
CASSRVGGRETQYF,TGTGCCAGCAGTAGGGTGGGAGGGAGGGAGACCCAGTACTTC,TRBV6-5,TRBD2,TRBJ2-5,NA
CSVRLYRGSAEAFF,TGCAGCGTGAGACTCTATAGGGGAAGCGCTGAAGCTTTCTTT,TRBV29-1,NA,TRBJ1-1,NA
CASSLGSGGYEQYF,TGTGCCAGCAGCTTAGGTAGCGGGGGTTACGAGCAGTACTTC,TRBV5-5,TRBD2,TRBJ2-7,NA
CASRSDRNNSPLHF,TGTGCCAGCAGATCGGACAGGAATAATTCCCCCCTCCACTTT,TRBV25-1,TRBD1,TRBJ1-6,NA
CASSLRQGAGNTIYF,TGTGCCAGCTCACTCCGACAGGGCGCTGGAAACACCATATATTTT,TRBV18,TRBD1,TRBJ1-3,NA
CASSQDPPASGGRDEQFF,TGTGCCAGCAGCCAAGATCCCCCCGCTAGCGGGGGGAGGGATGAGCAGTTCTTC,TRBV14,TRBD2,TRBJ2-1,NA
CASSQQGLNEKLFF,TGTGCCAGCAGTCAACAGGGCCTTAATGAAAAACTGTTTTTT,TRBV28,NA,TRBJ1-4,NA
CSVVGRGAYNEQFF,TGCAGCGTTGTTGGCAGGGGCGCCTACAATGAGCAGTTCTTC,TRBV29-1,NA,TRBJ2-1,NA
CSVAMEMGYNEQFF,TGCAGCGTTGCAATGGAGATGGGCTACAATGAGCAGTTCTTC,TRBV29-1,NA,TRBJ2-1,NA
CSVGGGENTEAFF,TGCAGCGTTGGGGGGGGAGAGAACACTGAAGCTTTCTTT,TRBV29-1,NA,TRBJ1-1,NA
CASSLRTRTDTQYF,TGCGCCAGCAGCTTACGAACTAGGACAGATACGCAGTATTTT,TRBV5-1,NA,TRBJ2-3,NA